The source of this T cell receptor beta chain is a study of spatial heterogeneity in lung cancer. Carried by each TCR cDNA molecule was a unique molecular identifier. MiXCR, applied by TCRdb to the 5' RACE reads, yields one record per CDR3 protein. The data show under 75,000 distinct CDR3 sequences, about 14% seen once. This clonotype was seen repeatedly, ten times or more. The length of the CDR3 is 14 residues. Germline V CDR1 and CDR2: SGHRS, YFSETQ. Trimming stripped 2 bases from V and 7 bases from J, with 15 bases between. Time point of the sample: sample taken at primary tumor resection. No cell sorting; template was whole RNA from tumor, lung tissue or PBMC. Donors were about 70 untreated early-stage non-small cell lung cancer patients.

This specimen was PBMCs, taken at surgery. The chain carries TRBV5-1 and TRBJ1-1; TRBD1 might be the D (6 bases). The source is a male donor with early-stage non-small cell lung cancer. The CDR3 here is CASSLQGVEGEAFF. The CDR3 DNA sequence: TGCGCCAGCAGCTTACAGGGAGTTGAAGGTGAAGCTTTCTTT.